This T cell receptor (beta chain) stems from a study of T cells in Graves' hyperthyroidism and ophthalmopathy (dated by TCRdb to the late 2010s). For the wider study: Peripheral blood samples were taken at initial diagnosis, before any treatment was given. TCR V-J signatures able to tell the groups apart were searched for in a discovery cohort of 100 patients, of whom 43 had Graves' ophthalmopathy and 55 to 60 had stable Graves' hyperthyroidism. Prospective prediction of ophthalmopathy was tested in an independent validation cohort of approximately 19 hyperthyroidism patients and 17 patients who later progressed to ophthalmopathy. For training and testing, the 100 or so patients in the discovery cohort were randomly divided in a 7:3 ratio. The study also compared thyroid tissue and blood T-cell repertoires from several Graves' hyperthyroidism patients. Once sampling was done, hyperthyroidism patients were given methimazole at a starting dose of 30 mg daily, whereas ophthalmopathy patients were given high-dose intravenous methylprednisolone. TCR Vbeta CDR3 sequencing of approximately 140 peripheral blood samples (over 40 ophthalmopathy, about 80 hyperthyroidism and some 17 progressor patients) is reported in the paper.

The study at large found these results: Blood samples also contained most of the expanded thyroid clonotypes (frequency above 0.001), which suggests that blood repertoires may reflect thyroid immune responses. A model built on a 13 V-J signature distinguished ophthalmopathy from stable hyperthyroidism, reaching about 89% sensitivity and under 84% specificity in cross-validation and 80%/75% in testing. In validation, progression to ophthalmopathy was predicted by the model with nearly 71% sensitivity and under 85% specificity, a median of around 6.5 months before onset. No statistical method was used to set the sample size in advance, and investigators knew the group allocation.

Moderately to severely active disease, a Clinical Activity Score of at least 3, a NOSPECS grade of at least 4, and a duration under 3 months were present in ophthalmopathy patients. Patients with uncontrolled infections, other autoimmune diseases, pregnancy or lactation were excluded. Clinical symptoms, serum thyroxine and TRAb, thyroid ultrasound, and orbital computed tomography formed the basis for the diagnoses. PBMCs were separated from approximately 10 ml of fresh peripheral blood using Ficoll-Paque density gradient centrifugation. Total RNA was extracted using Trizol reagent, and RNA quality was assessed on an Agilent 2100 Bioanalyzer. As for this clonotype: Its cognate antigen has yet to be identified. Nothing much larger sits one base from this clone, and base qualities are not available.

Amplification of TCR beta CDR3 regions was carried out from RNA transcripts. A first-round RT-PCR of the TCR CDR3 used the HTBI primer set with the Qiagen OneStep RT-PCR kit. The libraries were constructed in a second round of multiplex PCR and then size-selected and purified. The libraries were sequenced on an Illumina HiSeq2000 using paired-end 100 bp reads. The study's processing was this. Raw data were processed with SOAPnuke, discarding reads with adapters, uncalled bases, mean Phred below 15, or no exact constant-primer or identifier match. High-quality paired reads were merged using COPE v1.2.5, and each unique nucleotide sequence was defined as a clonotype. MiTCR v1.1 was used to align the clonotypes against IMGT TRBV, TRBD and TRBJ reference segments. The analysis was restricted to V-J combinations with a frequency above 0.0001, which together covered 99% to 99.2% of the repertoires. A TCS score was defined as the ratio of F50 (clonal expansion) to E x V (chaos), with BLOSUM62-based TCRdist applied between CDR3 peptides within each V-J. Welch's t-statistics and random forest reduced fewer than 600 V-J features to 10 to 15, which were used in a naive Bayes classifier (R e1071). Using fastp trimming at Q25 and MiXCR clonotype assembly, TCRdb reanalyzed the public sequencing data and kept in-frame beta chains. All rows with the same CDR3 protein become a single entry with the most common DNA and genes. Clone size and V and J calls follow TCRdb, not the original study. Across this sample there are 600,000 or so distinct CDR3 sequences, with approximately 14% seen only once. The ten largest clones add up to roughly 7.1% of the sample.

The germline V gene (reference sequence) yields SEHNR for CDR1 and FQNEAQ for CDR2. Inclusive of the bounding cysteine and phenylalanine, the CDR3 is 17 residues long. The sequence is cut down to CDR3 DNA, 51 bases in frame from base 1. Here V drops 4 bases and J drops 6 bases, and the junction holds 7 bases not matched to any gene. What was sequenced was blood. The source of this sequence is a woman aged 18-29 years with Graves' ophthalmopathy. Recombination joined TRBV7-9 with TRBJ2-2; 14 middle bases align to TRBD2. The CDR3 is CASSSGLAGVGSGELFF. Here is the DNA: TGTGCCAGCAGCTCGGGACTAGCGGGAGTGGGGTCCGGGGAGCTGTTTTTT.